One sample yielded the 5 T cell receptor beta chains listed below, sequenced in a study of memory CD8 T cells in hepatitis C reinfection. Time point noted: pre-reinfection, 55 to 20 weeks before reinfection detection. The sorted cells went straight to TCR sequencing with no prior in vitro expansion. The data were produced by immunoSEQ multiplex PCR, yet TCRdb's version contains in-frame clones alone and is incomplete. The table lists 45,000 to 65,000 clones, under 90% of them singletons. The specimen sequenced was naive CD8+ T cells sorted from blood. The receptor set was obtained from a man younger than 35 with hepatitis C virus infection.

The CDR3 protein is CASSGPRGGVGPTTNEKLFF. CDR3 coding DNA: TGTGCCAGCAGTGGCCCACGGGGGGGGGTCGGACCTACAACTAATGAAAAACTGTTTTTT. The genes are TRBV6-4 and TRBJ1-4; tentatively, D is TRBD1 (5 bases). The ends were cut back, 4 bases at V and 0 bases at J, with 24 bases in the middle. The germline V gene has CDR1 MRHNA and CDR2 SNTAGT. This CDR3 region has 20 residues.

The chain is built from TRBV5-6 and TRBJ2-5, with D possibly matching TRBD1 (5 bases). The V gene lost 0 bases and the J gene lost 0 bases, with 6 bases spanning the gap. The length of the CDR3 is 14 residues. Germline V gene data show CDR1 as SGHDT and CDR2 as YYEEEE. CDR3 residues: CASSLGRDQETQYF. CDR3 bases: TGTGCCAGCAGCTTGGGCAGGGACCAAGAGACCCAGTACTTC. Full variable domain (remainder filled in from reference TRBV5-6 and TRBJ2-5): DAGVTQSPTHLIKTRGQQVTLRCSPKSGHDTVSWYQQALGQGPQFIFQYYEEEERQRGNFPDRFSGHQFPNYSSELNVNALLLGDSALYLCASSLGRDQETQYFGPGTRLLVL.

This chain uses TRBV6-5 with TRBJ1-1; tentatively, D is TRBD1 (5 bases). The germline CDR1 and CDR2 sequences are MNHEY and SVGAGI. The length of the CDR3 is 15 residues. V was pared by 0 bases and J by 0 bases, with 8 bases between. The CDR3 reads CASSYSAGLNTEAFF. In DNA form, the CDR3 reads TGTGCCAGCAGTTACTCGGCAGGGTTGAACACTGAAGCTTTCTTT.

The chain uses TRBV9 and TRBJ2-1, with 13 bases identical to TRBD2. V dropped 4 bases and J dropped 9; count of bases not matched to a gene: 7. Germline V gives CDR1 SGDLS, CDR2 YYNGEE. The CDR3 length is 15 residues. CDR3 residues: CASSQTSGRASEQFF. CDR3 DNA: TGTGCCAGCAGCCAAACTAGCGGGAGGGCCAGTGAGCAGTTCTTC.

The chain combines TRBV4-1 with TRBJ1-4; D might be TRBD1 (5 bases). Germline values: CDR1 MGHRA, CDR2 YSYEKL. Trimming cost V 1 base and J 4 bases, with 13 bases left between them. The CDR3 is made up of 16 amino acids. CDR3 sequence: CASSQGWGGDNEKLFF. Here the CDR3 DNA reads TGCGCCAGCAGCCAAGGCTGGGGGGGTGATAATGAAAAACTGTTTTTT.